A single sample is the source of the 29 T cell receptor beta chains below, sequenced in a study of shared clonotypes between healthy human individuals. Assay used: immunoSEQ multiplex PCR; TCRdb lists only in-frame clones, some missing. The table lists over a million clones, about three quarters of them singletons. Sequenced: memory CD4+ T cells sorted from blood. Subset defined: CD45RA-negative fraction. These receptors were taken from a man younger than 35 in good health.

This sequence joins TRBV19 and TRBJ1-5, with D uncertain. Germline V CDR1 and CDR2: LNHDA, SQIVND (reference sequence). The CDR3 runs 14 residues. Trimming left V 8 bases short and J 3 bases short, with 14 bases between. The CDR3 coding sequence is TGTGCCAGTCGCGTGAAAGGAAACAATCAGCCCCAGCATTTT. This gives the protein CASRVKGNNQPQHF.

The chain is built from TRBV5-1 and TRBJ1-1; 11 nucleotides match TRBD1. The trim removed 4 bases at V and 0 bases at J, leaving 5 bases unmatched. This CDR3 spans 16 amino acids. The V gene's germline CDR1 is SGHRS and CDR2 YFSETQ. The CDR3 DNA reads TGCGCCAGCAGCCCAGGGACAGGGGGGATGAACACTGAAGCTTTCTTT. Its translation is CASSPGTGGMNTEAFF. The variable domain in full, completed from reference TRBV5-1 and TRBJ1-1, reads KAGVTQTPRYLIKTRGQQVTLSCSPISGHRSVSWYQQTPGQGLQFLFEYFSETQRNKGNFPGRFSGRQFSNSRSEMNVSTLELGDSALYLCASSPGTGGMNTEAFFGQGTRLTVV.

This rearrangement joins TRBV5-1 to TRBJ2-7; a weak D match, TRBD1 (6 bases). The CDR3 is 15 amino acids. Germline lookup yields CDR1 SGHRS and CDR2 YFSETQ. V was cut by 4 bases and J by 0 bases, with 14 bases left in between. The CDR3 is CASSPLGDNSYEQYF. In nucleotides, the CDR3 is TGCGCCAGCAGCCCCTTAGGGGACAACTCCTACGAGCAGTACTTC.

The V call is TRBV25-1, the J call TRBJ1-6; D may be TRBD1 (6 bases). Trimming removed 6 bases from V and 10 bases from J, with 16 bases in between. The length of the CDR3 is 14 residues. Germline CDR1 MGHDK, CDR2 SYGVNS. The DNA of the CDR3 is TGTGCCAGCAGGGTTACAGGGTCGGGGTCACCCCTCCACTTT. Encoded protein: CASRVTGSGSPLHF.

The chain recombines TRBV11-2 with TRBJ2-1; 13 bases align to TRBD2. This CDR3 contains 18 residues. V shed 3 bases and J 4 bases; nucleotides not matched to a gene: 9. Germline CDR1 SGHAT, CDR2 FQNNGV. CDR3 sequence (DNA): TGTGCCAGCAGCTTGCGGCTACTAGCGGGGGGGCAGTACAATGAGCAGTTCTTC. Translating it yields CASSLRLLAGGQYNEQFF. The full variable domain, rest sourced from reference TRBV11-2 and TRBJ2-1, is EAGVAQSPRYKIIEKRQSVAFWCNPISGHATLYWYQQILGQGPKLLIQFQNNGVVDDSQLPKDRFSAERLKGVDSTLKIQPAKLEDSAVYLCASSLRLLAGGQYNEQFFGPGTRLTVL.

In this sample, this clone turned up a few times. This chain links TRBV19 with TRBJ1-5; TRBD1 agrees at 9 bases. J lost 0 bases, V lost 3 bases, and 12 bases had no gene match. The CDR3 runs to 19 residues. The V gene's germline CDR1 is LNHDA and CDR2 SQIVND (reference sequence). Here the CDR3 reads CASSIFRTGEIYSNQPQHF. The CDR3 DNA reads TGTGCCAGTAGTATTTTTCGGACAGGGGAGATCTATAGCAATCAGCCCCAGCATTTT.

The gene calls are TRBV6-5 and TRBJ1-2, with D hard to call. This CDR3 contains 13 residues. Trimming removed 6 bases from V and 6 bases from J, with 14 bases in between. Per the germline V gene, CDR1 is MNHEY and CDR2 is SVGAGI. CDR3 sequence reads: CASSRLEGHGYTF. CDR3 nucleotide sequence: TGTGCCAGCAGCCGACTGGAGGGCCATGGCTACACCTTC.

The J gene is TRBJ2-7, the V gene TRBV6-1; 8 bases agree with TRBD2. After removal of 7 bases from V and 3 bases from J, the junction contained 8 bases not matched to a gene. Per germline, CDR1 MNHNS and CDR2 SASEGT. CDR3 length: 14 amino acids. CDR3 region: CASTTGGVGYEQYF. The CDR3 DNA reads TGTGCCAGCACCACCGGGGGGGTAGGCTACGAGCAGTACTTC.

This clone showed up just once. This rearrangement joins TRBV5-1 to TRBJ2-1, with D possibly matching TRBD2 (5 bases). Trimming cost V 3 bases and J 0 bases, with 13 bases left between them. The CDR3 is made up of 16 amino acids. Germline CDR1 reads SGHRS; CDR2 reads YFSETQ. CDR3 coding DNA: TGCGCCAGCAGCTCCTTAGCGACGAGCTCCTACAATGAGCAGTTCTTC. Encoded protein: CASSSLATSSYNEQFF.

The CDR3 nucleotides are TGTGCCAGCAGCTTAGCAGGGGGCTATAATTCACCCCTCCACTTT. Residues: CASSLAGGYNSPLHF. The genes are TRBV7-2 and TRBJ1-6; the D gene is possibly TRBD1 (6 bases). The V end lost 0 bases, the J end lost 3 bases, and 6 bases lay between the germline ends. CDR1 is SGHTA and CDR2 is FQGNSA in the germline V gene. The CDR3 contains 15 residues.

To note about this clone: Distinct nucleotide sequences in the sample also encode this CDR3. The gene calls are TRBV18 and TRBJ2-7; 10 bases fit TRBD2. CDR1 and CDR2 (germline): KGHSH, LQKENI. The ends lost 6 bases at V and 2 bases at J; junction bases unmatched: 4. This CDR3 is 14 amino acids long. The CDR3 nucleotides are TGTGCCAGCTCCCGGACTAGCGGAGCCTACGAGCAGTACTTC. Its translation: CASSRTSGAYEQYF.

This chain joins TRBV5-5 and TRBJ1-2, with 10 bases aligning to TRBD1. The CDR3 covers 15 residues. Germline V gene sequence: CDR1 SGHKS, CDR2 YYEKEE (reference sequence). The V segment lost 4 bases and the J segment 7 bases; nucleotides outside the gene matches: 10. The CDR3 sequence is CASSLGGGQGFGYTF. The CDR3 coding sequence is TGTGCCAGCAGCCTTGGTGGGGGACAGGGGTTTGGCTACACCTTC.

CDR3 region: CASSPNRDMNEQYF. CDR3 nucleotide sequence: TGTGCCAGCTCACCGAACAGGGACATGAACGAGCAGTACTTC. The rearrangement links TRBV18 to TRBJ2-7, with D maybe TRBD1 (6 bases). This CDR3 contains 14 residues. Trimming stripped 3 bases from V and 5 bases from J, with 14 bases between. Per the germline V gene, CDR1 is KGHSH and CDR2 is LQKENI.

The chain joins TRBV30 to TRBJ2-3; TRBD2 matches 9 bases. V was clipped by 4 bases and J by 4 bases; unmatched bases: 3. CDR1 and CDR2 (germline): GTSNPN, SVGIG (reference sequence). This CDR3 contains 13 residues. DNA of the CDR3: TGTGCCTGGACCTTAGCGGGAGCAGATACGCAGTATTTT. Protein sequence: CAWTLAGADTQYF.

Here the CDR3 reads CASSDPQGASKNIQYF. In DNA, the CDR3 is TGTGCCAGCAGTGACCCACAGGGGGCGTCCAAAAACATTCAGTACTTC. This rearrangement joins TRBV6-1 to TRBJ2-4, with 9 bases matching TRBD1. The CDR3 is 16 amino acids. Looked up from germline, CDR1 is MNHNS and CDR2 is SASEGT. Trimming removed 3 bases from V and 2 bases from J; junction bases left unmatched: 5.

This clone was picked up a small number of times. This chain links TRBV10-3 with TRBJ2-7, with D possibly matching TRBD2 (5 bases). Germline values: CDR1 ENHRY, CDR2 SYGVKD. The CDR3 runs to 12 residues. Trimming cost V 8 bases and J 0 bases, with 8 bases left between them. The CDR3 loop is CAIGESSYEQYF. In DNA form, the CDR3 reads TGTGCCATCGGGGAGAGCTCCTACGAGCAGTACTTC.

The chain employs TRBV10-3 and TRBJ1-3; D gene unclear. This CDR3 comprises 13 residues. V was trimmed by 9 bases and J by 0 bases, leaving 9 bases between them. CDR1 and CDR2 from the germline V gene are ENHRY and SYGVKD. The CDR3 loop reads CAMARSSGNTIYF. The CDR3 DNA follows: TGTGCCATGGCCAGGAGCTCTGGAAACACCATATATTTT.

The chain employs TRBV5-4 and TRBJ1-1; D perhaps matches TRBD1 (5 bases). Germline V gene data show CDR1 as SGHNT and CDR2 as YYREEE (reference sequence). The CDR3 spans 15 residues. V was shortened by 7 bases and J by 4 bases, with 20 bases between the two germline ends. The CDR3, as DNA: TGTGCCAGCCCACCCGAGGGGTCACCCGTCACTGAAGCTTTCTTT. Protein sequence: CASPPEGSPVTEAFF.

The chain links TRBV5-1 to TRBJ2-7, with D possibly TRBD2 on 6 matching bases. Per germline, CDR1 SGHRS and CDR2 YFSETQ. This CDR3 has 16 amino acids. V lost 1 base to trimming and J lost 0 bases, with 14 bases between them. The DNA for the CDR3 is TGCGCCAGCAGCTTGATGGGGACTTTCAGCTCCTACGAGCAGTACTTC. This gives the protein CASSLMGTFSSYEQYF.

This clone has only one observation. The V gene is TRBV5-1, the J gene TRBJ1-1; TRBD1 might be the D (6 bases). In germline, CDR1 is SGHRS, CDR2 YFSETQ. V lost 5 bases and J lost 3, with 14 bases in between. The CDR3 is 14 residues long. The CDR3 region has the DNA TGCGCCAGCAGGGGGTCGGGGGCGGACACTGAAGCTTTCTTT. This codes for CASRGSGADTEAFF. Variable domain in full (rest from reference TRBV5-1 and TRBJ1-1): KAGVTQTPRYLIKTRGQQVTLSCSPISGHRSVSWYQQTPGQGLQFLFEYFSETQRNKGNFPGRFSGRQFSNSRSEMNVSTLELGDSALYLCASRGSGADTEAFFGQGTRLTVV.

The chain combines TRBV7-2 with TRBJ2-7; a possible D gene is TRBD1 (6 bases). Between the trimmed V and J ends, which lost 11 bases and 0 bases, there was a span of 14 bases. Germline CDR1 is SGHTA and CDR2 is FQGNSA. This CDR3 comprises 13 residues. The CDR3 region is CAVSRGSSYEQYF. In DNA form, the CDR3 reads TGTGCCGTATCGAGGGGGAGCTCCTACGAGCAGTACTTC.

The CDR3 nucleotides read TGTGCCCTCCGTCCAGGGGGATCCACAGATACGCAGTATTTT. Residues: CALRPGGSTDTQYF. V gene TRBV10-3 combines with J gene TRBJ2-3, with 7 bases matching TRBD1. The V and J ends lost 11 bases and 2 bases, in that order; junction bases with no gene match: 10. CDR3 length equals 14 residues. Looked up from germline, CDR1 is ENHRY and CDR2 is SYGVKD.

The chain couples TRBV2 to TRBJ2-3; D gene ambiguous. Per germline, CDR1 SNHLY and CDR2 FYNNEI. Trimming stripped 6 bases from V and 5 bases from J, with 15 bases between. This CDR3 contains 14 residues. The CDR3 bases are TGTGCCAGCAGCGACATTTTCTCGGAAGATACGCAGTATTTT. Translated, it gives CASSDIFSEDTQYF.

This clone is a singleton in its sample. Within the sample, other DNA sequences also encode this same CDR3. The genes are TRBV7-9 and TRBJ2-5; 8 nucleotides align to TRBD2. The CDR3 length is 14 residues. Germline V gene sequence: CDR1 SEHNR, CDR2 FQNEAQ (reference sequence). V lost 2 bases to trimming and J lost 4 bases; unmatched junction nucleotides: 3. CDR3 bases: TGTGCCAGCAGCTTAAGCGGGAGTGGAGAGACCCAGTACTTC. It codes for CASSLSGSGETQYF.

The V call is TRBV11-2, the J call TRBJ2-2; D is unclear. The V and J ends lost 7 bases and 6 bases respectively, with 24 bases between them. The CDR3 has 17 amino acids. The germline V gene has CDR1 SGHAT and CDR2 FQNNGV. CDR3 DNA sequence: TGTGCCAGCACCGACTTTTCTGTTTCGCTCGGAGCCGGGGAGCTGTTTTTT. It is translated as CASTDFSVSLGAGELFF.

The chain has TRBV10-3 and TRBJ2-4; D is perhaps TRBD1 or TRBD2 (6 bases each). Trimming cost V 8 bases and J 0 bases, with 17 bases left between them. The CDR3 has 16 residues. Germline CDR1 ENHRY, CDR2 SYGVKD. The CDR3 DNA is TGTGCCATCGAGGACGGGGGCAAGGTAGCCAAAAACATTCAGTACTTC. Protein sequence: CAIEDGGKVAKNIQYF.

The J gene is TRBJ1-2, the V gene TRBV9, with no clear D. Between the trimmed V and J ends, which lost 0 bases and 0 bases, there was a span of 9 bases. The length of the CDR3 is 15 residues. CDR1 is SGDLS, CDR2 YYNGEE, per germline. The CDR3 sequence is CASSVAPEPNYGYTF. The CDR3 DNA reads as TGTGCCAGCAGCGTAGCGCCAGAACCTAACTATGGCTACACCTTC.

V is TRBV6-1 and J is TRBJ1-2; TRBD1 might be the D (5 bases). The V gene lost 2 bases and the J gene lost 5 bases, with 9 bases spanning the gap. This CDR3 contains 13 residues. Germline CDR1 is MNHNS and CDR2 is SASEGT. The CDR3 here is CASSEWGGYGYTF. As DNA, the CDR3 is TGTGCCAGCAGTGAATGGGGCGGATATGGCTACACCTTC.

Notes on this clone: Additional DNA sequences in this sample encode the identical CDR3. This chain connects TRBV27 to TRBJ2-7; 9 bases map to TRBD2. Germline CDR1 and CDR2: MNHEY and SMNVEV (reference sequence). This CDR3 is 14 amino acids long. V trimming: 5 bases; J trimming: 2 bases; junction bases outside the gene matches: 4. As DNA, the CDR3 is TGTGCCAGCAGTGTACTAGCGGGCCCCTACGAGCAGTACTTC. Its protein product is CASSVLAGPYEQYF.